Sample share makes the clone carrying this TCR beta chain medium-sized (0.01 to 0.1%). What it recognizes is unknown. The CDR3 sequence is 17 residues long. Trimming left V 4 bases short and J 2 bases short, with 17 bases between. Germline-derived CDR1 and CDR2 are SEHNR and FQNEAQ (reference sequence). The data stem from a study of T-cell reconstitution after alpha-beta-depleted transplantation in children. Findings and limits, study-wide: A year post-transplant, T-cell counts and diversity derived mostly from newly produced T cells.

The TCRbeta library was prepared with unique molecular identifiers. TCRdb reanalysed the PCR reads using MiXCR and keeps one entry per CDR3 protein. The sample consists of thousands of distinct CDR3 sequences, around 10% of them appearing once. This TCR came from a male patient between 2 and 10 years old who had a stem cell transplant for acute lymphoblastic leukemia, so the T cells may come from the graft donor. The sample was PBMCs, mostly from graft donor cells, taken 180 days after TCRalphabeta/CD19-depleted stem cell transplant. This rearrangement joins TRBV7-9 to TRBJ1-4, with no clear D. CDR3 sequence reads: CASSSRFHRRTNEKLFF. For the CDR3, the DNA is TGTGCCAGCAGCTCTCGATTCCACCGAAGGACTAATGAAAAACTGTTTTTT.